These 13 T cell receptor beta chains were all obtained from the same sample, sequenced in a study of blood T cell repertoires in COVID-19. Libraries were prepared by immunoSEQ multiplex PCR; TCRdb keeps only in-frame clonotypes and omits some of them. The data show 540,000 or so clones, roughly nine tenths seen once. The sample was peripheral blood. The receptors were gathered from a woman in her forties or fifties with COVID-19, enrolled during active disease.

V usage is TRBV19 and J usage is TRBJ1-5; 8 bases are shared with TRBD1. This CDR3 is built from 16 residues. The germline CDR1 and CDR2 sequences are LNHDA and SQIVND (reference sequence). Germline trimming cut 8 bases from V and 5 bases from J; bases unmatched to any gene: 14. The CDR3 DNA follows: TGTGCCAGTGGCTACATCCCGGGACAGGCTCATCAGCCCCAGCATTTT. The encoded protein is CASGYIPGQAHQPQHF.

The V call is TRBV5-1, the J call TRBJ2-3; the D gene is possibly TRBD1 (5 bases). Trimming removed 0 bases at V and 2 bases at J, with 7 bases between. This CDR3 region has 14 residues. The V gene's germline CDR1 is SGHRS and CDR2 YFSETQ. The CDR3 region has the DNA TGCGCCAGCAGCTTGGGACAGCCCACAGATACGCAGTATTTT. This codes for CASSLGQPTDTQYF.

The CDR3: CASSLAASGGPFTYEQYF. The DNA for the CDR3 is TGTGCCAGCAGCTTGGCCGCTAGCGGGGGGCCGTTCACCTACGAGCAGTACTTC. V and J are TRBV5-5 and TRBJ2-7; 11 bases agree with TRBD2. Germline assignment: CDR1 SGHKS and CDR2 YYEKEE (reference sequence). This CDR3 is 18 amino acids long. V gave up 0 bases and J gave up 2 bases; unmatched junction bases: 10.

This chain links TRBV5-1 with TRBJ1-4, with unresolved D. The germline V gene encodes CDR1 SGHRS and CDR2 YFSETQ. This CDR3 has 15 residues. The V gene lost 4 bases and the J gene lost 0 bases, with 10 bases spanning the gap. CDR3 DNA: TGCGCCAGCAGCATAGACACCTCAACTAATGAAAAACTGTTTTTT. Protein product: CASSIDTSTNEKLFF.

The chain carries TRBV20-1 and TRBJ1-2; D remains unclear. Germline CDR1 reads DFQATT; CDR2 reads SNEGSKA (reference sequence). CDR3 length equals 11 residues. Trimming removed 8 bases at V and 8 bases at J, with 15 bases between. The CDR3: CSLTHREGYTF. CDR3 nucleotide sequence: TGCAGTCTTACCCACAGAGAAGGCTACACCTTC.

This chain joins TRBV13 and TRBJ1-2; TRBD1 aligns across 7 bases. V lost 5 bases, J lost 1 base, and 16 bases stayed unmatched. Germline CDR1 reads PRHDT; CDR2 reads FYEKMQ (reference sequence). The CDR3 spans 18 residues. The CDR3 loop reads CASSRYTMGQRFNYGYTF. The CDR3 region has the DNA TGTGCCAGCAGCAGATATACGATGGGACAGAGATTTAACTATGGCTACACCTTC.

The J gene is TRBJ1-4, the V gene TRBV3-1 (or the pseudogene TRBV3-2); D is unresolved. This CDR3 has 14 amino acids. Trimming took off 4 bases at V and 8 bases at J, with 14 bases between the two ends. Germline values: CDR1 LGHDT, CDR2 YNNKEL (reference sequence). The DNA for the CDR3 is TGTGCCAGCAGCCGGAGGACGGCAGACGAAAAACTGTTTTTT. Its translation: CASSRRTADEKLFF.

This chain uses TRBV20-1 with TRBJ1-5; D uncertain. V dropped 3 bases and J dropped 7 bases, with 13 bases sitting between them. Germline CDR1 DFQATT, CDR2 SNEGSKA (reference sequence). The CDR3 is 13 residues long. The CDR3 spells CSASSGFKQPQHF. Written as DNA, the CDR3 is TGCAGTGCTAGTTCGGGGTTCAAACAGCCCCAGCATTTT.

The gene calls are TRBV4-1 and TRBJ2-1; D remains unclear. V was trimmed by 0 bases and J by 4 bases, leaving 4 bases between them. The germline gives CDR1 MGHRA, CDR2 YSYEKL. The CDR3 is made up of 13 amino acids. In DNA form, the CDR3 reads TGCGCCAGCAGCCAAGATCCTTACAATGAGCAGTTCTTC. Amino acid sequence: CASSQDPYNEQFF.

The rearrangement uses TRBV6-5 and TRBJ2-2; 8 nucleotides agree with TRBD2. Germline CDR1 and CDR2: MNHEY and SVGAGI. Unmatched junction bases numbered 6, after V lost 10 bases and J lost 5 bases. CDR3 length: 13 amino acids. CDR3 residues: CATRRGVTGELFF. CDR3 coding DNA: TGTGCCACTCGGCGGGGGGTGACCGGGGAGCTGTTTTTT.

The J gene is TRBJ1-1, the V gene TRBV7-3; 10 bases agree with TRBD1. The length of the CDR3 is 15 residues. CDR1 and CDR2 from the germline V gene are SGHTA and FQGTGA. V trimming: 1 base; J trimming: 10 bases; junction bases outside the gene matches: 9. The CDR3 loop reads CASSLIDRGRRGAFF. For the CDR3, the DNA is TGTGCCAGCAGCTTAATTGACAGGGGGCGAAGGGGAGCTTTCTTT.

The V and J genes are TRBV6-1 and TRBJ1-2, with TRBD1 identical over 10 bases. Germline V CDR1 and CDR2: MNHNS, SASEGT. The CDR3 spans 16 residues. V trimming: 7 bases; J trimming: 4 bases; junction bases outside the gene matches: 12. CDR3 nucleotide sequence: TGTGCCAGCACTGAGACAGGGGGCTTGAAGGGCTATGGCTACACCTTC. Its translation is CASTETGGLKGYGYTF.

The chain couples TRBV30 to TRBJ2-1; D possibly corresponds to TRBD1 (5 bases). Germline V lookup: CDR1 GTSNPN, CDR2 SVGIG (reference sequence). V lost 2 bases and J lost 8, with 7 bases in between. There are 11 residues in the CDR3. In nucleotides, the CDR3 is TGTGCCTGGAGTTTAGGGGATGAGCAGTTCTTC. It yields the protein CAWSLGDEQFF.